These T cell receptor beta chains were read from a single sample in a study of blood T cell repertoires in COVID-19. The assay was immunoSEQ multiplex PCR, and TCRdb's table has in-frame clones only and misses some. The sample includes 150,000 to 200,000 clones, roughly 90% of them seen just once. Material for sequencing was peripheral blood. The receptors originated from a man aged 60 to 69 with active or convalescent COVID-19. The CDR3 runs from the conserved cysteine through the conserved F or W. Fields, in order: CDR3 DNA, CDR3 protein, clone size, V gene, D gene, J gene. D genes are given only for firm matches. Size tells how often a clone was seen (once, few, many) or the class of an expanded clone, and some rows leave it out.

DNA: TGTGCCAGCAGCCATTCTGACAAGAACTATGGCTACACCTTC; CDR3: CASSHSDKNYGYTF; size: -; V: TRBV4-2; D: -; J: TRBJ1-2
DNA: TGTGCCAGCAGCTTAGGGCCGAGGAGGGGATATGGCTACACCTTC; CDR3: CASSLGPRRGYGYTF; size: -; V: TRBV11-2; D: -; J: TRBJ1-2
DNA: TGCGCCAGCAGGCAGACAGGGTCGAACACCGGGGAGCTGTTTTTT; CDR3: CASRQTGSNTGELFF; size: -; V: TRBV10-1; D: TRBD1; J: TRBJ2-2
DNA: TGTGCCAGCAGCCCTCCAGGACAGGGGACAGATGGCTACACCTTC; CDR3: CASSPPGQGTDGYTF; size: -; V: TRBV7-2; D: TRBD1; J: TRBJ1-2
DNA: TGTGCCAGCAGCCATGGGGGCTCGCTATCCTACAATGAGCAGTTCTTC; CDR3: CASSHGGSLSYNEQFF; size: -; V: TRBV7-6; D: -; J: TRBJ2-1
DNA: TGTGCCAGCAGCTTAACGACAGGGGGCAATGGCTACACCTTC; CDR3: CASSLTTGGNGYTF; size: -; V: TRBV11-2; D: TRBD1; J: TRBJ1-2
DNA: TGTGCCAGCAGCCCGGGACTAGCGGGGTTCTACGAGCAGTACTTC; CDR3: CASSPGLAGFYEQYF; size: -; V: TRBV14; D: TRBD2; J: TRBJ2-7
DNA: TGTGCCAGCAGTACCTCCGACAGGCCGGCCGGGGAGCTGTTTTTT; CDR3: CASSTSDRPAGELFF; size: -; V: TRBV27; D: -; J: TRBJ2-2
DNA: TGTGCCATCAGTGTTAGAGGACAGGGGGACATGAACACTGAAGCTTTCTTT; CDR3: CAISVRGQGDMNTEAFF; size: -; V: TRBV10-3; D: TRBD1; J: TRBJ1-1
DNA: TGTGCCAGCAGCTTAGTTGGGGGCGACAATGAGCAGTTCTTC; CDR3: CASSLVGGDNEQFF; size: -; V: TRBV7-6; D: -; J: TRBJ2-1
DNA: TGTGCCAGCAGTTACTCGGAGAGGGCAGGATACGAGCAGTACTTC; CDR3: CASSYSERAGYEQYF; size: -; V: TRBV6-5; D: -; J: TRBJ2-7
DNA: TGTGCCAGCAGGCTCGACAGGGTTCCGGGTTATGGCTACACCTTC; CDR3: CASRLDRVPGYGYTF; size: -; V: TRBV6-6; D: TRBD1; J: TRBJ1-2
DNA: TGTGCCAGCTCACCAACGGGGGGGACAGATACGCAGTATTTT; CDR3: CASSPTGGTDTQYF; size: once; V: TRBV18; D: TRBD2; J: TRBJ2-3
DNA: TGCGCCAGCAGCCTTGACAGGGGGGCTCCCTATGGCTACACCTTC; CDR3: CASSLDRGAPYGYTF; size: -; V: TRBV5-1; D: TRBD1; J: TRBJ1-2
DNA: TGTGCCAGCAGCTTGCGACAGGCGGGTGAAAAACTGTTTTTT; CDR3: CASSLRQAGEKLFF; size: -; V: TRBV7-9; D: -; J: TRBJ1-4
DNA: TGTGCCAGCAGCTTGGTTCCGGGTACCTACGAGCAGTACTTC; CDR3: CASSLVPGTYEQYF; size: -; V: TRBV5-4; D: -; J: TRBJ2-7
DNA: TGTGCCAGCTCATCCCAGGACTCTGGGGCCAACGTCCTGACTTTC; CDR3: CASSSQDSGANVLTF; size: -; V: TRBV18; D: -; J: TRBJ2-6
DNA: TGTGCCAGTAGTATTCGGACAGGGGAGAACTATGGCTACACCTTC; CDR3: CASSIRTGENYGYTF; size: -; V: TRBV19; D: TRBD1; J: TRBJ1-2
DNA: TGTGCCAGCTCACCCCCTCACGGGGGGCACAATGAGCAGTTCTTC; CDR3: CASSPPHGGHNEQFF; size: -; V: TRBV18; D: -; J: TRBJ2-1
DNA: TGTGCCAGCAGTGGAACAGGAGCCAGCTTTAATTCACCCCTCCACTTT; CDR3: CASSGTGASFNSPLHF; size: -; V: TRBV6-1; D: -; J: TRBJ1-6
DNA: TGTGCCAGCAGCTCTCCCGGGACAGGGGGAGGTGGTGGCTACACCTTC; CDR3: CASSSPGTGGGGGYTF; size: -; V: TRBV28; D: TRBD1; J: TRBJ1-2
DNA: TGTGCCAGCAGCTGGGGGGACGGAAACACTGAAGCTTTCTTT; CDR3: CASSWGDGNTEAFF; size: -; V: TRBV5-4; D: -; J: TRBJ1-1
DNA: TGCGCCAGCAGCTTGGCCACAGGGGAGACTGAAGCTTTCTTT; CDR3: CASSLATGETEAFF; size: -; V: TRBV5-1; D: TRBD1; J: TRBJ1-1
DNA: TGTGCCAGCTTTCCCCTAAAAAGAACTGAAGCTTTCTTT; CDR3: CASFPLKRTEAFF; size: -; V: TRBV12-3/TRBV12-4; D: -; J: TRBJ1-1
DNA: TGCGCCAGCAGCCCGGGACAGAGCTCTGGGGCCAACGTCCTGACTTTC; CDR3: CASSPGQSSGANVLTF; size: once; V: TRBV5-1; D: TRBD1; J: TRBJ2-6
DNA: TGTGCCATCAGTGAGACCGGGACTAGCGGGAGGGCCGGGTTCTACGAGCAGTACTTC; CDR3: CAISETGTSGRAGFYEQYF; size: -; V: TRBV10-3; D: TRBD2; J: TRBJ2-7
DNA: TGTGCCAGCAGCTTACGGGACAGGGGGCTCTCCTCTGGAAACACCATATATTTT; CDR3: CASSLRDRGLSSGNTIYF; size: -; V: TRBV7-8; D: TRBD1; J: TRBJ1-3
DNA: TGTGCCAGCAGTTATTTGGGGACAGGGGCCGATACGCAGTATTTT; CDR3: CASSYLGTGADTQYF; size: -; V: TRBV6-6; D: TRBD1; J: TRBJ2-3
DNA: TGTGCCAGCAGCTCAGCAGCCGACAGGGCCACCTATGGCTACACCTTC; CDR3: CASSSAADRATYGYTF; size: -; V: TRBV5-6; D: TRBD1; J: TRBJ1-2
DNA: TGTGCCAGCAGCTTAAGCAGGGGCAATCAGCCCCAGCATTTT; CDR3: CASSLSRGNQPQHF; size: few; V: TRBV5-5; D: -; J: TRBJ1-5
DNA: TGTGCCTGGTCCACAGGGAACACCGGGGAGCTGTTTTTT; CDR3: CAWSTGNTGELFF; size: -; V: TRBV30; D: -; J: TRBJ2-2
DNA: TGTGCCAGCAGCCCGGGGACAGCATCCTACGAGCAGTACTTC; CDR3: CASSPGTASYEQYF; size: -; V: TRBV5-4; D: TRBD1; J: TRBJ2-7
DNA: TGTGCCAGTATCTCCCCACCGGGTGGCGGGGATTACGAAAAACTGTTTTTT; CDR3: CASISPPGGGDYEKLFF; size: -; V: TRBV19; D: -; J: TRBJ1-4
DNA: TGTGCCAGCAGAACAGGGACTGAAGCTTTCTTT; CDR3: CASRTGTEAFF; size: -; V: TRBV6-5; D: -; J: TRBJ1-1
DNA: TGTGCCAGCAGCCAAGATCACCCCGCAGGGATGCTCTCCTACGAGCAGTACTTC; CDR3: CASSQDHPAGMLSYEQYF; size: -; V: TRBV4-2; D: -; J: TRBJ2-7
DNA: TGTGCCAGCAGTTACGGGACAGTCTCTGGGGCCAACGTCCTGACTTTC; CDR3: CASSYGTVSGANVLTF; size: -; V: TRBV6-5; D: TRBD1; J: TRBJ2-6
DNA: TGTGCCATCAGTGAATTCCGGACAGGGGGCCAAGAGACCCAGTACTTC; CDR3: CAISEFRTGGQETQYF; size: -; V: TRBV10-3; D: TRBD1; J: TRBJ2-5
DNA: TGTGCCAGCAGATTCGCAGGGGGCCCTAATGAAAAACTGTTTTTT; CDR3: CASRFAGGPNEKLFF; size: -; V: TRBV7-9; D: TRBD1; J: TRBJ1-4
DNA: TGTGCCAGCTCACCATTGCTTTTGACAGGAGATCAGCCCCAGCATTTT; CDR3: CASSPLLLTGDQPQHF; size: -; V: TRBV18; D: -; J: TRBJ1-5
DNA: TGTGCCAGCAGTGAAAGAGGGACTGCTAACTATGGCTACACCTTC; CDR3: CASSERGTANYGYTF; size: -; V: TRBV2; D: -; J: TRBJ1-2
DNA: TGTGCCAGCAGCCTCCGACAGGGGTTGAATTCACCCCTCCACTTT; CDR3: CASSLRQGLNSPLHF; size: -; V: TRBV7-2; D: TRBD1; J: TRBJ1-6
DNA: TGTGCCAGCAGGCCCCTGACAGGGGGAAGTGAAAAACTGTTTTTT; CDR3: CASRPLTGGSEKLFF; size: -; V: TRBV6-5; D: TRBD1; J: TRBJ1-4
DNA: TGTGCCAGCAGTGAATGGGACTTCCCGAACACTGAAGCTTTCTTT; CDR3: CASSEWDFPNTEAFF; size: -; V: TRBV6-1; D: -; J: TRBJ1-1
DNA: TGTGCCAGCAGCTTAACAGGGGGTTCCGGGGCCAACGTCCTGACTTTC; CDR3: CASSLTGGSGANVLTF; size: once; V: TRBV11-2; D: TRBD1; J: TRBJ2-6
DNA: TGTGCCAGTAGTTCGCCGGACAGGGTCGAGACCCAGTACTTC; CDR3: CASSSPDRVETQYF; size: -; V: TRBV19; D: TRBD1; J: TRBJ2-5
DNA: TGCAGCGTTGAGCCCGAAGCGGGGAGGGTGGAGACCCAGTACTTC; CDR3: CSVEPEAGRVETQYF; size: -; V: TRBV29-1; D: TRBD2; J: TRBJ2-5
DNA: TGTGCCAGCAGCTTAGGCGTCAGGGATTCGCATCAGCCCCAGCATTTT; CDR3: CASSLGVRDSHQPQHF; size: -; V: TRBV7-8; D: -; J: TRBJ1-5
DNA: TGTGCCAGCAGCTTGGTTGTGACTATAAGCCCCTACGAGCAGTACTTC; CDR3: CASSLVVTISPYEQYF; size: -; V: TRBV5-5; D: -; J: TRBJ2-7
DNA: TGTGCCAGCAGCCGAGTTGACAATGAGCAGTTCTTC; CDR3: CASSRVDNEQFF; size: -; V: TRBV3-1/TRBV3-2; D: -; J: TRBJ2-1
DNA: TGTGCCAGCAGCTCAGCGGGACAGGTATCCTACGAGCAGTACTTC; CDR3: CASSSAGQVSYEQYF; size: -; V: TRBV7-2; D: -; J: TRBJ2-7
DNA: TGCGCCAGCACCGAGACAGGCCCAAAAAACATTCAGTACTTC; CDR3: CASTETGPKNIQYF; size: -; V: TRBV10-2; D: -; J: TRBJ2-4
DNA: TGTGCCAGCAGCCAGGGACAAAAAAATCAGCCCCAGCATTTT; CDR3: CASSQGQKNQPQHF; size: few; V: TRBV7-2; D: -; J: TRBJ1-5
DNA: TGCGCCAGCAGCTTGGTGGCAACAGTTGAAGCTTTCTTT; CDR3: CASSLVATVEAFF; size: once; V: TRBV5-1; D: -; J: TRBJ1-1
DNA: TGTGCCAGCAGCCAAGGAGGGGTCCCCAATCAGCCCCAGCATTTT; CDR3: CASSQGGVPNQPQHF; size: -; V: TRBV7-2; D: -; J: TRBJ1-5